These T cell receptor beta chains were read from a single sample in a study of blood T cells in healthy people across ages. TCRdb fed the 5' RACE reads into MiXCR, producing one record per CDR3 protein. In the table there are approximately 1.5 million distinct CDR3 sequences, approximately 39% of which are singletons. Source material: blood. The source of these receptors is a woman under 30 in good health. The conserved cysteine and the conserved F or W are not part of the CDR3 here.

v_call: TRBV9; cdr3_length: 13; j_call: TRBJ1-4; cdr3_aa: ASSPRGGNNEKLF
v_call: TRBV4-2; cdr3_length: 12; j_call: TRBJ1-2; cdr3_aa: ASSQDLQDYGYT
v_call: TRBV6-5; cdr3_length: 13; j_call: TRBJ1-5; cdr3_aa: ASSSGHYPNQPQH
v_call: TRBV12-3/TRBV12-4; cdr3_length: 13; j_call: TRBJ1-6; cdr3_aa: ASSLAGSRDSPLH
v_call: TRBV15; cdr3_length: 13; j_call: TRBJ1-5; cdr3_aa: ATSRGEGLDQPQH
v_call: TRBV13; cdr3_length: 16; j_call: -; cdr3_aa: ASSLGLLAGSSYNEQY
v_call: TRBV4-3; cdr3_length: 12; j_call: TRBJ1-1; cdr3_aa: ASSSRTGDREAF
v_call: TRBV13; cdr3_length: 16; j_call: TRBJ1-2; cdr3_aa: ASSLIRKGVRANYGYT
v_call: TRBV20-1; cdr3_length: 12; j_call: TRBJ1-4; cdr3_aa: SAQRGPQNEKLF
v_call: TRBV9; cdr3_length: 14; j_call: TRBJ2-1; cdr3_aa: ASSPLGAVTYNEQF
v_call: TRBV20-1; cdr3_length: 11; j_call: TRBJ2-4; cdr3_aa: SAQQPTKNIQY
v_call: TRBV20-1; cdr3_length: 11; j_call: TRBJ1-2; cdr3_aa: SALTPENYGYT
v_call: TRBV6-2/TRBV6-3; cdr3_length: 10; j_call: TRBJ2-3; cdr3_aa: ASSYESLSQY
v_call: TRBV20-1; cdr3_length: 9; j_call: TRBJ2-2; cdr3_aa: SAYRTGELF
v_call: TRBV6-5; cdr3_length: 12; j_call: TRBJ2-1; cdr3_aa: ASSYKGGENEQF
v_call: TRBV6-5; cdr3_length: 12; j_call: TRBJ1-5; cdr3_aa: ANSPTGDNQPQH
v_call: TRBV4-1; cdr3_length: 12; j_call: TRBJ1-1; cdr3_aa: ASSPKRGNTEAF
v_call: TRBV3-1; cdr3_length: 13; j_call: TRBJ2-6; cdr3_aa: ASSRFRSGANVLT
v_call: TRBV3-1; cdr3_length: 14; j_call: TRBJ2-3; cdr3_aa: ASSQGSEDYTDTQY
v_call: TRBV12-5; cdr3_length: 12; j_call: TRBJ2-1; cdr3_aa: ASGLPPGLNEQF
v_call: TRBV14; cdr3_length: 12; j_call: TRBJ2-1; cdr3_aa: ASSQVLVYNEQF
v_call: TRBV20-1; cdr3_length: 11; j_call: TRBJ2-5; cdr3_aa: SVLAGGGDEQY
v_call: TRBV5-1; cdr3_length: 13; j_call: TRBJ2-1; cdr3_aa: ASSKTGGDGNEQF
v_call: TRBV29-1; cdr3_length: 12; j_call: TRBJ1-2; cdr3_aa: SVLEGRANYGYT
v_call: TRBV4-2; cdr3_length: 13; j_call: TRBJ2-1; cdr3_aa: ASSQLRTDGRGQF
v_call: TRBV7-2; cdr3_length: 16; j_call: TRBJ2-3; cdr3_aa: ASSLFRASGASTDTQY
v_call: TRBV20-1; cdr3_length: 11; j_call: TRBJ2-7; cdr3_aa: SASTGQVYEQY
v_call: TRBV21-1; cdr3_length: 15; j_call: TRBJ2-1; cdr3_aa: ASSKGFRQGDHNEQF
v_call: TRBV6-6; cdr3_length: 13; j_call: TRBJ1-2; cdr3_aa: ASITLRTSNYGYT
v_call: TRBV25-1; cdr3_length: 13; j_call: -; cdr3_aa: ASRTVRGGSYEQY
v_call: TRBV5-1; cdr3_length: 13; j_call: TRBJ2-3; cdr3_aa: ASSLVLPRTDTQY
v_call: TRBV6-2/TRBV6-3; cdr3_length: 13; j_call: TRBJ2-5; cdr3_aa: ASTALDRYQETQY
v_call: TRBV28; cdr3_length: 12; j_call: TRBJ2-7; cdr3_aa: ASSNAEGSYEQY
v_call: TRBV3-1; cdr3_length: 13; j_call: TRBJ2-3; cdr3_aa: ASSRRDFITDTQY
v_call: TRBV5-1; cdr3_length: 14; j_call: TRBJ2-3; cdr3_aa: ASSLEGRTSTDTQY
v_call: TRBV29-1; cdr3_length: 12; j_call: TRBJ2-3; cdr3_aa: SAEPQASTDTQY
v_call: TRBV27; cdr3_length: 11; j_call: TRBJ1-2; cdr3_aa: ASSFSPRAGYT
v_call: TRBV7-9; cdr3_length: 14; j_call: TRBJ2-2; cdr3_aa: ASSHLGRAKGGELF
v_call: TRBV28; cdr3_length: 12; j_call: TRBJ2-7; cdr3_aa: ASSEGLAGVEQY
v_call: TRBV27; cdr3_length: 10; j_call: TRBJ2-5; cdr3_aa: ASRSGQGPQY
v_call: TRBV9; cdr3_length: 14; j_call: TRBJ2-2; cdr3_aa: ASSVLAGVNTGELF
v_call: TRBV4-1; cdr3_length: 15; j_call: TRBJ2-1; cdr3_aa: ASSPTGTSGSFYEQF
v_call: TRBV12-3/TRBV12-4; cdr3_length: 11; j_call: TRBJ2-3; cdr3_aa: ASTGGARYTQY
v_call: TRBV29-1; cdr3_length: 12; j_call: TRBJ1-1; cdr3_aa: SAGPRVSATEAF
v_call: TRBV12-3/TRBV12-4; cdr3_length: 12; j_call: TRBJ1-2; cdr3_aa: ASSLDYRGTGYT
v_call: TRBV4-3; cdr3_length: 13; j_call: TRBJ1-2; cdr3_aa: ASSQAGRQGYGYT
v_call: TRBV5-5; cdr3_length: 13; j_call: TRBJ2-1; cdr3_aa: ASSLTGTQYNEQF
v_call: TRBV20-1; cdr3_length: 13; j_call: TRBJ1-2; cdr3_aa: SARDLQDSPYGYT
v_call: TRBV9; cdr3_length: 15; j_call: TRBJ2-1; cdr3_aa: ASSPHLGGSSYNKQF
v_call: TRBV24-1; cdr3_length: 14; j_call: TRBJ2-3; cdr3_aa: ATSEGGGPGTDTQY
v_call: TRBV6-2/TRBV6-3; cdr3_length: 13; j_call: -; cdr3_aa: ASSQASGRGYEQY
v_call: TRBV5-1; cdr3_length: 11; j_call: TRBJ2-5; cdr3_aa: ASSKDPQETQY
v_call: TRBV11-1; cdr3_length: 14; j_call: TRBJ2-5; cdr3_aa: ASSFSTGRAGETRY
v_call: TRBV5-1; cdr3_length: 12; j_call: TRBJ2-1; cdr3_aa: ASSLWSSDNEQF
v_call: TRBV20-1; cdr3_length: 15; j_call: TRBJ2-3; cdr3_aa: SAKEGRESPLTDTQY
v_call: TRBV7-9; cdr3_length: 12; j_call: TRBJ2-3; cdr3_aa: ASSRGTSTDTQY
v_call: TRBV9; cdr3_length: 11; j_call: TRBJ2-7; cdr3_aa: ASSVGNKYEQY
v_call: TRBV11-1; cdr3_length: 13; j_call: TRBJ2-7; cdr3_aa: ASRSLWDREYEQY
v_call: TRBV29-1; cdr3_length: 11; j_call: TRBJ1-2; cdr3_aa: SVEVPGDVGYT